Detailed here is one TCR beta chain. Which antigen it targets is not known. Per-base qualities were not stored, and no clone one base away is much larger. These data belong to a study of cytomegalovirus exposure and HLA in healthy donors (dated by TCRdb to about 2017). For context, the study as a whole: An earlier analysis of some 620 of the donors reported about 260 Gb of sequence data and 100 million to 120 million unique TCR beta sequences obtained from about 200 million T cells. Among almost 400 genotyped donors of the cohort, an average of roughly 240,000 unique TCR beta nucleotide sequences were sequenced per donor, about a sixth of them non-productive. An early release covering over 500 HLA-typed donors comprised approximately 290 gigabases of sequencing data and around 85 million unique TCR sequences. The study combined high-throughput TCR immunosequencing, statistical association of individual TCRs with disease status, and machine learning to predict cytomegalovirus infection status. In addition to the first cohort of 650 to 800 subjects, a separate validation cohort of approximately 130 different subjects was used. The number of donors typed differed by locus, with roughly 620-630 for A, B, C, DRB1 and DQB1, roughly 520 for DQA1, approximately 570 for DPA1, and approximately 470 for DPB1. Every discovery cohort repertoire had been produced on one sequencing platform. In a later genetic analysis, genome-wide SNP genotypes for about 65% of the 666 donors were used, and that subset was treated as a discovery cohort. Rather than using new phenotypic data, the later analysis identified candidate immune exposures from TCR beta sequences and from how often those sequences occurred across donors. The study used immunosequencing to profile the T cell repertoires of 670 or so subjects and linked those repertoires to cytomegalovirus serostatus. The study was designed to test whether signatures of past pathogen exposure could be identified by cataloging public T cell receptors. Several DR-DQ haplotypes were treated as single units for association and clustering because of strong linkage in the cohort. An earlier analysis of about 620 of the donors applied high-throughput TCR beta sequencing to assess whether each TCR beta V gene segment acted as functional or pseudogenic. HLA typing included class I and class II loci at four-digit resolution. A later analysis re-analyzed previously published TCR beta repertoires from roughly 600 donors and added high-resolution HLA genotyping to study TCR occurrence patterns. Donor age, sex, ethnicity and CMV serostatus were compiled alongside the repertoire data. Among the approximately 420 genotyped donors, around 81% belonged to the genetic ancestry cluster associated with self-reported Caucasian donors. The research as a whole found: In both the original and validation cohorts, the classifier was reported to diagnose cytomegalovirus status with high specificity and sensitivity. The study gave a list of roughly 150 TCR beta chains associated with cytomegalovirus. Strong co-occurrence of HLA alleles, especially DR and DQ, made assigning TCR associations to individual alleles difficult. Specific HLA alleles were associated with over 15,000 TCR beta sequences at a false discovery rate of 0.05 in a later analysis. Because the 87-base-pair reads could not distinguish some IMGT-functional V segments, including TRBV6-2 and TRBV6-3, those segments were excluded. Because some donors lacked HLA typing at each locus, the association tests relied only on the typed subset. In a later analysis, HLA-associated TCR beta chains were found to be more clonally expanded and to have lower generation probabilities than equally common non-associated chains. A later genetic analysis reported fewer N-insertions in productive TCRs among donors in an Asian-associated ancestry cluster than the roughly 700-donor mean. A cluster of highly shared sequence variants was judged likely to be a technical artifact of the sequencing pipeline. This cohort had only TCR beta chains sequenced, and the lack of alpha or paired-chain data limited which features could be detected. An association between a missense DCLRE1C variant and V-gene and J-gene trimming of TCR beta chains was found in a later genetic analysis and replicated in an independent cohort. A further reported finding was that TCR beta sequences accurately predicted the HLA-A and HLA-B alleles for most subjects in the first cohort. According to a later analysis, TCR association rates differed among HLA loci, with DRB1 alleles showing the most associated TCRs and HLA-C alleles showing the fewest. Several of the top co-occurrence clusters appeared to be linked to parvovirus B19, influenza, CMV and Epstein-Barr virus, according to a later analysis. Correlated functional status among segregating V segments might be attributable to linkage disequilibrium, but an unknown experimental factor could not be ruled out. In a later analysis, most CMV-associated TCR beta chains were found to appear HLA-restricted, with HLA associations seemingly driven largely by CMV exposure. Three of the identified cytomegalovirus-associated TCR beta chains were confirmed in vitro to be specific for cytomegalovirus antigens. It was suggested by the authors that the approach could potentially be generalized to other disease states and immunological phenotypes. Across donors, most TCR sequences were observed very rarely, whereas some public TCRs were present in many individuals. For the cohort, immune exposure information was limited to CMV serostatus. An earlier analysis of some 560 of the donors showed that most TCR beta V segments appeared in productive rearrangements either about 90% or about 30% of the time, which broadly matched IMGT annotations. Sequencing depth was assumed to be roughly uniform across donors in the presence/absence analyses, though that assumption may not hold. Because counts were too low, seventeen rarely observed V segments, including chromosome 9 orphons, were left out of the earlier analysis of some 640 of the donors.

Library generation was performed with the immunoSEQ multiplex PCR assay. A mixture of 60 forward primers for TCR Vbeta segments and 13 reverse primers for TCR Jbeta segments was used in the multiplex PCR. Amplification of the CDR3 region of rearranged TCR beta genes was performed with a multiplex PCR assay on genomic DNA. The amplified TCR beta libraries were sequenced on the Illumina HiSeq System as 87-base-pair reads. As for the original processing: A later analysis tallied 75 million to 95 million unique TCR beta chains across the 660 or so repertoires, and about 10 million of those chains were shared by two or more donors. To remove PCR and sequencing errors, raw reads were error-corrected and collapsed into unique sequences using a nearest-neighbor algorithm that merged closely related sequences. CDR3 sequences were aligned to IMGT reference sequences to assign V, D and J gene segments. For a sequence to be retained, a match of at least six nucleotides was required to both a V gene segment and a J gene segment. Rearrangements were classified as productive when the CDR3 lacked stop codons and remained in frame with V and J, and all other rearrangements were classified as non-productive. Following IMGT convention, CDR3 was defined as the stretch from the second conserved V-encoded cysteine up to the conserved J-encoded phenylalanine. The earlier analysis of some 540 of the donors excluded any sequence lacking an unambiguous match to a single V gene segment. In an earlier analysis of approximately 500 of the donors, a V segment was called functional when productive rearrangements were above 56.7%, and segregating when the standard deviation between donors exceeded 5%. A statistical classification framework was built to diagnose cytomegalovirus status from the catalog of TCR beta chain sequences. A later analysis assigned V and J genes by comparing TCR nucleotide sequences with IMGT/GENE-DB human TR gene sequences. Using the TCRdist pipeline, a later analysis assigned CDR3 sequences along with most-parsimonious VDJ recombination scenarios. In a later analysis, each TCR beta chain was defined by its CDR3 amino acid sequence together with its V-gene family, and reads lacking a unique V-gene family were excluded. A later analysis removed 550 to 650 highly shared, low-generation-probability nucleotide sequences to deal with suspected cross-contamination and a sequencing artifact. In a later analysis, a clonal expansion index for each public chain was calculated from normalized within-repertoire ranks of inferred template counts. In a later analysis, generation probabilities were computed with a VDJ recombination model fitted to out-of-frame rearrangements, and the resulting probabilities were checked against IGoR. A later analysis scored TCR-TCR, TCR-HLA and TCR-CMV co-occurrence with hypergeometric tests, applying a repertoire-size bias correction to TCR pairs. A later analysis estimated false discovery rates by permuting HLA or CMV assignments 20 times. In a later analysis, co-occurring TCRs were grouped using DBSCAN, with TCRdist sequence similarity added in when clustering inside HLA-allele-positive subsets. Repertoires with fewer than 30,000 or more than 120,000 public chains, plus five repertoires with anomalous nucleotide sharing, were excluded from co-occurrence clustering. The immuneACCESS repertoire file appears here via TCRdb, limited to in-frame rearrangements. These files lack a portion of the clones; in checked studies, under half of the deficit traces to unresolved V genes, and the cause of the others is not known. V and J calls and clone size follow that table, whereas D and trimming were derived from the DNA. The sample contains more than 95,000 clones, almost 80% of them found a single time. The ten biggest clones cover under 6.5% of the sample.

In total, fewer than 750 healthy bone marrow donors made up the cohort. At the time of sampling, every cohort member was nominally healthy, though immune exposures that went unrecorded were likely present. The donor tested CMV seropositive and was one of the 289 seropositive cohort members. Each donor provided a peripheral blood sample, and peripheral blood mononuclear cells were used for TCR beta sequencing. The Qiagen DNeasy Blood Extraction Kit was used to extract genomic DNA from the blood cell samples. Unmatched junction bases come to 7, with V trimmed by 3 bases and J by 5 bases. Reading from cysteine to phenylalanine, the CDR3 counts 15 amino acids. Only the CDR3 DNA is retained, 45 bases long and in frame from the first base. The germline V gene gives CDR1 as SGHRS and CDR2 as YFSETQ.

The specimen was PBMCs. In this chain, TRBV5-1 is recombined with TRBJ2-3; 9 bases in between match TRBD1. This receptor was identified in a man in his 60s in good health and CMV-seropositive. The nucleotide sequence reads as follows: TGCGCCAGCAGCTGGAGGGACAGGGCGAAAGATACGCAGTATTTT. Translation gives CASSWRDRAKDTQYF.